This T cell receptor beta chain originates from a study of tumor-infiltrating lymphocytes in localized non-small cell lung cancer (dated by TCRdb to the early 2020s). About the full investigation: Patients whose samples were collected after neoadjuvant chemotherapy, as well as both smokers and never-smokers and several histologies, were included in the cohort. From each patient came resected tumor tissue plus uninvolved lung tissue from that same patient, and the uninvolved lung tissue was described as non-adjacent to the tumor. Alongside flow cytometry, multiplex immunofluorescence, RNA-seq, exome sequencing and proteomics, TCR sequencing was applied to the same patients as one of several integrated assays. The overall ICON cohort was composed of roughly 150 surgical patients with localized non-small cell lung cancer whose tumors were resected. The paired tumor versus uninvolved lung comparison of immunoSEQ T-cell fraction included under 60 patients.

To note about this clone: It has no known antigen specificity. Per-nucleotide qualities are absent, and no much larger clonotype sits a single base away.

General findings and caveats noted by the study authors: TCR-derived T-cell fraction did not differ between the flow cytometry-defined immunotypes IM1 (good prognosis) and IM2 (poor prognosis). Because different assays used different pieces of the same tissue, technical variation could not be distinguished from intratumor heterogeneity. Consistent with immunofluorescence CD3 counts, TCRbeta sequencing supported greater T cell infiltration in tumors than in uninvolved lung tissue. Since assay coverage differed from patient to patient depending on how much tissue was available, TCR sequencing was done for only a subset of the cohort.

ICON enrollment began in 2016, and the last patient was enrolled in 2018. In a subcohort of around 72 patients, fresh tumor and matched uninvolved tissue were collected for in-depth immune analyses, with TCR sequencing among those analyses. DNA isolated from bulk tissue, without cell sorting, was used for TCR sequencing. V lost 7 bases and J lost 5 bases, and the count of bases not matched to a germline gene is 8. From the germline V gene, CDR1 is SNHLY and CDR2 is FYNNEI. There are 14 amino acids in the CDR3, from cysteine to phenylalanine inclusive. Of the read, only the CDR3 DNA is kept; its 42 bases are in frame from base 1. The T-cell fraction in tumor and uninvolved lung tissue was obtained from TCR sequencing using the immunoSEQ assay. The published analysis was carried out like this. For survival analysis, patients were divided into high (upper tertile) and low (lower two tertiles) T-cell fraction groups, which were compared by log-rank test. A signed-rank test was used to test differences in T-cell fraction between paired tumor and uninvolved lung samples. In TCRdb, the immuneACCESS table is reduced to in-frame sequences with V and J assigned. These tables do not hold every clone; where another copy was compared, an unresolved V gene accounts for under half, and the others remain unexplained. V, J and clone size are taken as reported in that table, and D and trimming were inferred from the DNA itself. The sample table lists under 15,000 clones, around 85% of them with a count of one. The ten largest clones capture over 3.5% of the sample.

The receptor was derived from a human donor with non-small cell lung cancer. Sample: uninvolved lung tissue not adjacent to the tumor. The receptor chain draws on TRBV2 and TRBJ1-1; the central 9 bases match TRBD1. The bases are TGTGCCAGCACCGAACAGGGGGCCAGGACTGAAGCTTTCTTT. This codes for CASTEQGARTEAFF.